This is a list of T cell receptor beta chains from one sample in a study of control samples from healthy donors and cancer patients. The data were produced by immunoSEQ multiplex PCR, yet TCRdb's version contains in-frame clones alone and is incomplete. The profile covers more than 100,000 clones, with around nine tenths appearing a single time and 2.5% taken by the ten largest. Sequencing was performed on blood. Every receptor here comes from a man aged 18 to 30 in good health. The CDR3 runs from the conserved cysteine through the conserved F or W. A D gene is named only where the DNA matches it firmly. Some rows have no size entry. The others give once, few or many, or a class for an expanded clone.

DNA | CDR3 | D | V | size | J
TGTGCCAGCAATCCCAGGGGGCTTGGTGGCTACACCTTC | CASNPRGLGGYTF | TRBD1 | TRBV9 | . | TRBJ1-2
TGTGCCAGCAGCCTGATAGCGGGAGTCACAGATACGCAGTATTTT | CASSLIAGVTDTQYF | TRBD2 | TRBV11-1 | . | TRBJ2-3
TGTGCCAGCAGCTTAGCGGTGGACTTCACAGATACGCAGTATTTT | CASSLAVDFTDTQYF | . | TRBV7-6 | . | TRBJ2-3
TGTGCCAGCAGCGTACCGGGGGCGGCTAATGAAAAACTGTTTTTT | CASSVPGAANEKLFF | . | TRBV7-9 | once | TRBJ1-4
TGTGCCAGCAGCCCACTAGCGGGAGAAGGCAATGAGCAGTTCTTC | CASSPLAGEGNEQFF | TRBD2 | TRBV11-2 | . | TRBJ2-1
TGTGCCAGCAGCCGACCTTTGGGGAGGGTGGATTCACCCCTCCACTTT | CASSRPLGRVDSPLHF | . | TRBV11-2 | few | TRBJ1-6
TGTGCCAGCATGGGCGTTAATCAGCCCCAGCATTTT | CASMGVNQPQHF | . | TRBV25-1 | once | TRBJ1-5
TGTGCCATCAGTCCGACGGCGAACACTGAAGCTTTCTTT | CAISPTANTEAFF | . | TRBV10-3 | . | TRBJ1-1
TGTGCCAGCAGTTTAGGGGCCACCTCCACAGATACGCAGTATTTT | CASSLGATSTDTQYF | . | TRBV28 | . | TRBJ2-3
TGTGCCATCAGGCGCGAGGGGAACTATGGCTACACCTTC | CAIRREGNYGYTF | . | TRBV10-3 | . | TRBJ1-2
TGTGCCAGCAGCTTGGAGGTGTTGGGGGCGTACCGCGGAGGGGGCTACACCTTC | CASSLEVLGAYRGGGYTF | . | TRBV5-4 | . | TRBJ1-2
TGTGCCAGCAGCGTAGATCCGGGGATTAGGGAGACCCAGTACTTC | CASSVDPGIRETQYF | . | TRBV9 | once | TRBJ2-5
TGTGCCAGCAGCTTAGATCGGCTAGCCAAAAACATTCAGTACTTC | CASSLDRLAKNIQYF | . | TRBV7-2 | . | TRBJ2-4
TGTGCCAGCAGCGCCGGGCCATACGAGCAGTACTTC | CASSAGPYEQYF | . | TRBV7-9 | . | TRBJ2-7
TGTGCCAGCAGTTTATTAGGGGGACAGACAAGACAGCCCCAGCATTTT | CASSLLGGQTRQPQHF | TRBD1 | TRBV27 | . | TRBJ1-5
TGCGCCAGCAGCCGCGGACAGGATAATTCACCCCTCCACTTT | CASSRGQDNSPLHF | TRBD1 | TRBV5-1 | . | TRBJ1-6
TGTGCCATCACCCAAGGGGGGAACACCGGGGAGCTGTTTTTT | CAITQGGNTGELFF | . | TRBV10-3 | . | TRBJ2-2
TGTGCCAGCAGCTTAGGGGACAGGGCTAATGAAAAACTGTTTTTT | CASSLGDRANEKLFF | TRBD1 | TRBV7-3 | . | TRBJ1-4
TGCGCCAGCAGCCCCCTGGGGCAGGGGGACACTGAAGCTTTCTTT | CASSPLGQGDTEAFF | TRBD1 | TRBV4-1 | . | TRBJ1-1
TGTGCCAGCAGCGCGACCGGACAGGGGGTGGACTATGGCTACACCTTC | CASSATGQGVDYGYTF | TRBD1 | TRBV5-4 | few | TRBJ1-2